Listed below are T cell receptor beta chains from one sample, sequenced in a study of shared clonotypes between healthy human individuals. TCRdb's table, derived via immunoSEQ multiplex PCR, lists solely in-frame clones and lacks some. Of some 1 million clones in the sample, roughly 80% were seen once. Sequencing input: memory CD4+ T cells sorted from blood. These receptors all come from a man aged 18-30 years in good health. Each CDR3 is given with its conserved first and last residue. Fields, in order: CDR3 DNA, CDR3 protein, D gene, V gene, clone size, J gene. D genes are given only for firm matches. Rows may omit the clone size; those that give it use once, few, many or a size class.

CDR3 DNA: TGTGCCAGCAGCTGGGCAGGGGGCGCTTCTTGGGAGACCCAGTACTTC
CDR3 protein: CASSWAGGASWETQYF
D gene: TRBD1
V gene: TRBV11-2
clone size: .
J gene: TRBJ2-5

CDR3 DNA: TGTGCCAGCAGCTTAGCGACTAGCTCCGGGGAGCTGTTTTTT
CDR3 protein: CASSLATSSGELFF
D gene: TRBD2
V gene: TRBV7-2
clone size: few
J gene: TRBJ2-2

CDR3 DNA: TGTGCCAGCAGCGTAGATACGCGCTCGGGCTACACCTTC
CDR3 protein: CASSVDTRSGYTF
D gene: .
V gene: TRBV9
clone size: .
J gene: TRBJ1-2

CDR3 DNA: TGTGCCAGCAGCGAGGGCCGACAGGGGAATCAGCCCCAGCATTTT
CDR3 protein: CASSEGRQGNQPQHF
D gene: TRBD1
V gene: TRBV2
clone size: .
J gene: TRBJ1-5

CDR3 DNA: TGTGCCAGTATATCCGGGGATCTGGGGACCGGGGAGCTGTTTTTT
CDR3 protein: CASISGDLGTGELFF
D gene: .
V gene: TRBV19
clone size: .
J gene: TRBJ2-2

CDR3 DNA: TGCGCCAGCAGCCAAGATTGGTCGGACTACACAGATACGCAGTATTTT
CDR3 protein: CASSQDWSDYTDTQYF
D gene: .
V gene: TRBV4-3
clone size: .
J gene: TRBJ2-3

CDR3 DNA: TGTGCCAGCAGCCCGCTCCGCGGGACTAGCACAGATACGCAGTATTTT
CDR3 protein: CASSPLRGTSTDTQYF
D gene: .
V gene: TRBV7-2
clone size: .
J gene: TRBJ2-3

CDR3 DNA: TGTGCCAGCAGTGAAGCCGGGAACACTGAAGCTTTCTTT
CDR3 protein: CASSEAGNTEAFF
D gene: .
V gene: TRBV2
clone size: few
J gene: TRBJ1-1

CDR3 DNA: TGTGCCAGCAGTTACGGTGGGGCAGGGACGGGCTACACCTTC
CDR3 protein: CASSYGGAGTGYTF
D gene: .
V gene: TRBV6-5
clone size: .
J gene: TRBJ1-2

CDR3 DNA: TGTGCCTACCTAGGACAGGGAAATTCACCCCTCCACTTT
CDR3 protein: CAYLGQGNSPLHF
D gene: TRBD1
V gene: TRBV30
clone size: .
J gene: TRBJ1-6

CDR3 DNA: TGTGCCAGCAGTGCCAGGGGGCTCATCAATCAGCCCCAGCATTTT
CDR3 protein: CASSARGLINQPQHF
D gene: TRBD1
V gene: TRBV27
clone size: .
J gene: TRBJ1-5

CDR3 DNA: TGTGCCAGCAGCTTAGATGGGACAGGGGTCAATCAGCCCCAGCATTTT
CDR3 protein: CASSLDGTGVNQPQHF
D gene: TRBD1
V gene: TRBV7-9
clone size: .
J gene: TRBJ1-5